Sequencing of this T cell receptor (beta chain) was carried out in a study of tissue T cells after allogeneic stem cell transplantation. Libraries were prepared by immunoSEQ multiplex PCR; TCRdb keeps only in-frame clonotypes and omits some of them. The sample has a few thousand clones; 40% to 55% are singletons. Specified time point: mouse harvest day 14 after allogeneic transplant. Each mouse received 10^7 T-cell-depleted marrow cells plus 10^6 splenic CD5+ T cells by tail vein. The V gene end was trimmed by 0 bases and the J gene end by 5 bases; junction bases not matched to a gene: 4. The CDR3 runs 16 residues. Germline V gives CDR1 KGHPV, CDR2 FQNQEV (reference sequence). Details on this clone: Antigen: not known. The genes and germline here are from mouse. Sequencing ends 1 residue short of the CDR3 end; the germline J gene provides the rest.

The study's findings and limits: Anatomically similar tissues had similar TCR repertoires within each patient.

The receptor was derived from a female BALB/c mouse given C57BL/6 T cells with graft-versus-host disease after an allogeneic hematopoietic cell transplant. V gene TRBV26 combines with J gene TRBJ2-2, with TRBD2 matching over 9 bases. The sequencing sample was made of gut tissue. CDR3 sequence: CASSLSTLGGTGQLYF. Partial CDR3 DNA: TGTGCCAGCAGTCTGTCGACGCTGGGGGGGACCGGGCAGCTCTAC.